This T cell receptor beta chain stems from a study of cytomegalovirus exposure and HLA in healthy donors. A multiplex PCR was run with 60 Vbeta primers and 13 Jbeta primers. Original methodology: Unique TCR beta chains numbered approximately 76 million in a later analysis, with roughly 10 million shared. The method was immunoSEQ multiplex PCR; TCRdb's version includes in-frame clones alone and lacks a portion of them. D and trimming were read from the DNA, whereas the V and J calls and clone size are those reported in that table. The sample has 100,000 to 150,000 clones; 76% are singletons. Study-level points and caveats: Per published reports, the classifier diagnosed cytomegalovirus status with high specificity and sensitivity.

This clone was seen only a few times. The target antigen is unknown. The V and J ends lost 4 bases and 5 bases, in that order; junction bases with no gene match: 18. Germline CDR1 and CDR2: LNHDA and SQIVND (reference sequence). The CDR3 has 18 amino acids. The V call is TRBV19, the J call TRBJ2-5; TRBD2 aligns across 8 bases. Source material: PBMCs. This clonotype originated in a man aged 45-60 years in good health and CMV-seronegative. The CDR3 protein is CASSTQRPGLGFLETQYF. For the CDR3, the DNA is TGTGCCAGTAGTACCCAGCGACCGGGACTAGGGTTTCTGGAGACCCAGTACTTC.